Given below is one T cell receptor (beta chain) in context. Original processing methods: Estimated nucleated cell counts came from reference gene primer amplification. The protocol was immunoSEQ multiplex PCR, while the TCRdb copy is restricted to in-frame clones and leaves out a portion. The V and J calls and clone size were taken over from that table, and D and trimming were inferred from the DNA. The data show 350,000 to 450,000 clones, roughly 85% seen once. This CDR3 is 14 amino acids long. Germline trimming cut 3 bases from V and 5 bases from J; bases unmatched to any gene: 2. Germline-derived CDR1 and CDR2 are SGHAT and FQNNGV. The record originates from a study of blood T cell repertoires in COVID-19. The wider study: Sites across the United States, Italy and Spain contributed samples from acute and convalescent COVID-19.

The receptor comes from a woman aged 18-29 years with acute or convalescent COVID-19. The rearrangement joins TRBV11-2 to TRBJ1-5; the match to TRBD1 covers 9 bases. The sample consisted of peripheral blood. As DNA, the CDR3 is TGTGCCAGCAGCTTGGACAGGGGCTATCAGCCCCAGCATTTT. Its translation: CASSLDRGYQPQHF.